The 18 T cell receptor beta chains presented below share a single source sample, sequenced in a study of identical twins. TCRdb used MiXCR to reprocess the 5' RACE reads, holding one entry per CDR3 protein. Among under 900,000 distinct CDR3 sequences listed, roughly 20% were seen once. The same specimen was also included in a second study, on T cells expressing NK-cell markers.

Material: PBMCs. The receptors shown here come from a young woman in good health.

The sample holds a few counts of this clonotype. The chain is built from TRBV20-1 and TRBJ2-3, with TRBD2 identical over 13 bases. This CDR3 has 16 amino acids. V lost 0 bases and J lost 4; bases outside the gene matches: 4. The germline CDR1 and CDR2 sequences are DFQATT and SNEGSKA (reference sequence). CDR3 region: CSAREPTSGRSDTQYF. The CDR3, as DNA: TGCAGTGCTAGAGAGCCGACTAGCGGGAGGTCAGATACGCAGTATTTT.

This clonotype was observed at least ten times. The CDR3 protein is CSATSRGDTDTQYF. CDR3 nucleotides: TGCAGTGCTACTTCCCGGGGGGACACAGATACGCAGTATTTT. This rearrangement joins TRBV20-1 to TRBJ2-3; 7 bases agree with TRBD2. The germline CDR1 and CDR2 sequences are DFQATT and SNEGSKA (reference sequence). The CDR3 loop spans 14 amino acids. J gave up 2 bases and V 4 bases, and 6 bases lay outside the gene matches.

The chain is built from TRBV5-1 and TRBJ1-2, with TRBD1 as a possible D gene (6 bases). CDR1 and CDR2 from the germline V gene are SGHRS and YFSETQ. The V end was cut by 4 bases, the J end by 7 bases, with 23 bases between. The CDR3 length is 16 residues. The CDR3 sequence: CASSEYQTGSLSGYTF. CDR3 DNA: TGCGCCAGCAGCGAATACCAAACAGGGTCCCTGAGTGGCTACACCTTC.

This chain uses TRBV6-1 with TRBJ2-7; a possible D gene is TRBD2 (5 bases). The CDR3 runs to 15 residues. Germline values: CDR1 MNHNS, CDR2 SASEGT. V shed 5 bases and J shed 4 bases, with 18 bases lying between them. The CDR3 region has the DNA TGTGCCAGCAGTCGAGGGAATATAGGCCGTTACGAGCAGTACTTC. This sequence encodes CASSRGNIGRYEQYF.

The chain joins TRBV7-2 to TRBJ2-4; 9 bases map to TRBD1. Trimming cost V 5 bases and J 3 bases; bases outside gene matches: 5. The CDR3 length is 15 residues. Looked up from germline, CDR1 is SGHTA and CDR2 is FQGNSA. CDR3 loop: CASSRTGDGKNIQYF. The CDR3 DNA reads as TGTGCCAGCAGCCGGACAGGGGATGGCAAAAACATTCAGTACTTC. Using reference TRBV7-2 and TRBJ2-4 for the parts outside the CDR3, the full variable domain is GAGVSQSPSNKVTEKGKDVELRCDPISGHTALYWYRQSLGQGLEFLIYFQGNSAPDKSGLPSDRFSAERTGGSVSTLTIQRTQQEDSAVYLCASSRTGDGKNIQYFGAGTRLSVL.

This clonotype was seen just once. CDR3 residues: CASSWGQLPGELFF. The CDR3 nucleotides read TGTGCCAGCAGTTGGGGACAGCTCCCCGGGGAGCTGTTTTTT. V usage is TRBV28 and J usage is TRBJ2-2; 7 nucleotides match TRBD1. The CDR3 runs to 14 residues. Germline V gene sequence: CDR1 MDHEN, CDR2 SYDVKM. The V and J ends lost 4 bases and 6 bases, in that order; junction bases with no gene match: 5.

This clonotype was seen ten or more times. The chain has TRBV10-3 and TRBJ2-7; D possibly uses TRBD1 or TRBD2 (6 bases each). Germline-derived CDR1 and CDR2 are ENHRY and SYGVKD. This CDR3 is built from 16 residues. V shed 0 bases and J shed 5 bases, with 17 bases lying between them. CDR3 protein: CAISESGAGLNNEQYF. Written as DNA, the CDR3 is TGTGCCATCAGTGAGTCGGGGGCTGGACTAAACAACGAGCAGTACTTC.

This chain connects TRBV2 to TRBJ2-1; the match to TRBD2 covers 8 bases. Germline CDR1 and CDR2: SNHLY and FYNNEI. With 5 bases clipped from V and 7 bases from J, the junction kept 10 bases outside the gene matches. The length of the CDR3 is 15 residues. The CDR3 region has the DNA TGTGCCAGCAGTACTACTAGCGGAGGGGGGAATGAGCAGTTCTTC. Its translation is CASSTTSGGGNEQFF.

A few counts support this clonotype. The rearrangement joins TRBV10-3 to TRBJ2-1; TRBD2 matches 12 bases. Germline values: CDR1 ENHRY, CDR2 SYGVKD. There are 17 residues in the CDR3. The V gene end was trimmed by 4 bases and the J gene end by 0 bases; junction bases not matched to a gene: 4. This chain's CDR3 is CAISGTSGTNSYNEQFF. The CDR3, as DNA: TGTGCCATCAGTGGGACTAGCGGGACCAACTCCTACAATGAGCAGTTCTTC.

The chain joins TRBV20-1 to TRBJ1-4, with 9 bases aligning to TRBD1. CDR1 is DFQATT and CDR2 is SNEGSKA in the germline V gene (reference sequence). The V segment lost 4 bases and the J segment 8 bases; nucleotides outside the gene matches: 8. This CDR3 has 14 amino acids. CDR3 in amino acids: CSATPGQGKEKLFF. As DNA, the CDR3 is TGCAGTGCTACCCCGGGACAGGGAAAAGAAAAACTGTTTTTT.

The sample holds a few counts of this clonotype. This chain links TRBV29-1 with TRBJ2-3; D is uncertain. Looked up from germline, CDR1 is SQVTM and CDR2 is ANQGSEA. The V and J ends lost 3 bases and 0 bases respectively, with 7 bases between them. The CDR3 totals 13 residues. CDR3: CSVEYSSTDTQYF. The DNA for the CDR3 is TGCAGCGTTGAGTATAGCAGCACAGATACGCAGTATTTT.

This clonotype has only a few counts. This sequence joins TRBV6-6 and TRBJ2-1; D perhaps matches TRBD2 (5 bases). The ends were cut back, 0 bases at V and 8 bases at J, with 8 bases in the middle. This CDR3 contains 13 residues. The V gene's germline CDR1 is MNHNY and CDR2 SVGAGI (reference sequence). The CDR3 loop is CASSYSPGDEQFF. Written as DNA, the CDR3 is TGTGCCAGCAGTTACTCGCCCGGGGATGAGCAGTTCTTC.

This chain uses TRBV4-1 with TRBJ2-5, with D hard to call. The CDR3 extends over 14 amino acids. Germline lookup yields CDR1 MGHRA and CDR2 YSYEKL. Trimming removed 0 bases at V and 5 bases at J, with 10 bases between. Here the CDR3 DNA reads TGCGCCAGCAGCCAAGAAAAAAACTCGGAGACCCAGTACTTC. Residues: CASSQEKNSETQYF.

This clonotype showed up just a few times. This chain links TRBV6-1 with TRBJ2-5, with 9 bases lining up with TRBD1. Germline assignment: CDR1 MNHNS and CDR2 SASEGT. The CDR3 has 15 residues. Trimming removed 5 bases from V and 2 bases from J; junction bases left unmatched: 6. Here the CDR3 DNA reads TGTGCCAGCAGTAAGACAGGGGGTGCTCAAGAGACCCAGTACTTC. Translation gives CASSKTGGAQETQYF.

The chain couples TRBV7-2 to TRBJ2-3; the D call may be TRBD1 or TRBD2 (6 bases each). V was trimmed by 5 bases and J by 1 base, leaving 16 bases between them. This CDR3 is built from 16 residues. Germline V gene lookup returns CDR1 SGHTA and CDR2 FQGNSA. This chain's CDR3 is CASSPDRGVGTDTQYF. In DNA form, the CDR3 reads TGTGCCAGCAGCCCCGATAGGGGGGTCGGCACAGATACGCAGTATTTT.

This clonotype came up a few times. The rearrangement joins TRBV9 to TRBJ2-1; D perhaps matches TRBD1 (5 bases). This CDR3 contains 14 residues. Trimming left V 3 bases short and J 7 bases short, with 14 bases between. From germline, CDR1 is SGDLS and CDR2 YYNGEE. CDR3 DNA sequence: TGTGCCAGCAGCGGGGCGGCGAAGGGGAATGAGCAGTTCTTC. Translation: CASSGAAKGNEQFF. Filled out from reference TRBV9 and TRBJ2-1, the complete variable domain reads DSGVTQTPKHLITATGQRVTLRCSPRSGDLSVYWYQQSLDQGLQFLIQYYNGEERAKGNILERFSAQQFPDLHSELNLSSLELGDSALYFCASSGAAKGNEQFFGPGTRLTVL.

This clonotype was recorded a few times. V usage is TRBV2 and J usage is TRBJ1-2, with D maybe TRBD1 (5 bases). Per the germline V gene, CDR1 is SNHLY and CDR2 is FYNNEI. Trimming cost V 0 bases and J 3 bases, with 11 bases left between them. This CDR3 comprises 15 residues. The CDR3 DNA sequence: TGTGCCAGCAGTGAAGCAGCCCAGGGATACTATGGCTACACCTTC. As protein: CASSEAAQGYYGYTF. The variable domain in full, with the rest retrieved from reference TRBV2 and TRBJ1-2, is EPEVTQTPSHQVTQMGQEVILRCVPISNHLYFYWYRQILGQKVEFLVSFYNNEISEKSEIFDDQFSVERPDGSNFTLKIRSTKLEDSAMYFCASSEAAQGYYGYTFGSGTRLTVV.

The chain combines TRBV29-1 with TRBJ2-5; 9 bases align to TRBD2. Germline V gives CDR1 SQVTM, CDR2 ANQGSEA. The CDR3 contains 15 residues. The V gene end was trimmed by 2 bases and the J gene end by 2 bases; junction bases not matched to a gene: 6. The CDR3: CSVEFLAGIQETQYF. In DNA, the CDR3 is TGCAGCGTTGAATTCCTAGCGGGGATTCAAGAGACCCAGTACTTC.